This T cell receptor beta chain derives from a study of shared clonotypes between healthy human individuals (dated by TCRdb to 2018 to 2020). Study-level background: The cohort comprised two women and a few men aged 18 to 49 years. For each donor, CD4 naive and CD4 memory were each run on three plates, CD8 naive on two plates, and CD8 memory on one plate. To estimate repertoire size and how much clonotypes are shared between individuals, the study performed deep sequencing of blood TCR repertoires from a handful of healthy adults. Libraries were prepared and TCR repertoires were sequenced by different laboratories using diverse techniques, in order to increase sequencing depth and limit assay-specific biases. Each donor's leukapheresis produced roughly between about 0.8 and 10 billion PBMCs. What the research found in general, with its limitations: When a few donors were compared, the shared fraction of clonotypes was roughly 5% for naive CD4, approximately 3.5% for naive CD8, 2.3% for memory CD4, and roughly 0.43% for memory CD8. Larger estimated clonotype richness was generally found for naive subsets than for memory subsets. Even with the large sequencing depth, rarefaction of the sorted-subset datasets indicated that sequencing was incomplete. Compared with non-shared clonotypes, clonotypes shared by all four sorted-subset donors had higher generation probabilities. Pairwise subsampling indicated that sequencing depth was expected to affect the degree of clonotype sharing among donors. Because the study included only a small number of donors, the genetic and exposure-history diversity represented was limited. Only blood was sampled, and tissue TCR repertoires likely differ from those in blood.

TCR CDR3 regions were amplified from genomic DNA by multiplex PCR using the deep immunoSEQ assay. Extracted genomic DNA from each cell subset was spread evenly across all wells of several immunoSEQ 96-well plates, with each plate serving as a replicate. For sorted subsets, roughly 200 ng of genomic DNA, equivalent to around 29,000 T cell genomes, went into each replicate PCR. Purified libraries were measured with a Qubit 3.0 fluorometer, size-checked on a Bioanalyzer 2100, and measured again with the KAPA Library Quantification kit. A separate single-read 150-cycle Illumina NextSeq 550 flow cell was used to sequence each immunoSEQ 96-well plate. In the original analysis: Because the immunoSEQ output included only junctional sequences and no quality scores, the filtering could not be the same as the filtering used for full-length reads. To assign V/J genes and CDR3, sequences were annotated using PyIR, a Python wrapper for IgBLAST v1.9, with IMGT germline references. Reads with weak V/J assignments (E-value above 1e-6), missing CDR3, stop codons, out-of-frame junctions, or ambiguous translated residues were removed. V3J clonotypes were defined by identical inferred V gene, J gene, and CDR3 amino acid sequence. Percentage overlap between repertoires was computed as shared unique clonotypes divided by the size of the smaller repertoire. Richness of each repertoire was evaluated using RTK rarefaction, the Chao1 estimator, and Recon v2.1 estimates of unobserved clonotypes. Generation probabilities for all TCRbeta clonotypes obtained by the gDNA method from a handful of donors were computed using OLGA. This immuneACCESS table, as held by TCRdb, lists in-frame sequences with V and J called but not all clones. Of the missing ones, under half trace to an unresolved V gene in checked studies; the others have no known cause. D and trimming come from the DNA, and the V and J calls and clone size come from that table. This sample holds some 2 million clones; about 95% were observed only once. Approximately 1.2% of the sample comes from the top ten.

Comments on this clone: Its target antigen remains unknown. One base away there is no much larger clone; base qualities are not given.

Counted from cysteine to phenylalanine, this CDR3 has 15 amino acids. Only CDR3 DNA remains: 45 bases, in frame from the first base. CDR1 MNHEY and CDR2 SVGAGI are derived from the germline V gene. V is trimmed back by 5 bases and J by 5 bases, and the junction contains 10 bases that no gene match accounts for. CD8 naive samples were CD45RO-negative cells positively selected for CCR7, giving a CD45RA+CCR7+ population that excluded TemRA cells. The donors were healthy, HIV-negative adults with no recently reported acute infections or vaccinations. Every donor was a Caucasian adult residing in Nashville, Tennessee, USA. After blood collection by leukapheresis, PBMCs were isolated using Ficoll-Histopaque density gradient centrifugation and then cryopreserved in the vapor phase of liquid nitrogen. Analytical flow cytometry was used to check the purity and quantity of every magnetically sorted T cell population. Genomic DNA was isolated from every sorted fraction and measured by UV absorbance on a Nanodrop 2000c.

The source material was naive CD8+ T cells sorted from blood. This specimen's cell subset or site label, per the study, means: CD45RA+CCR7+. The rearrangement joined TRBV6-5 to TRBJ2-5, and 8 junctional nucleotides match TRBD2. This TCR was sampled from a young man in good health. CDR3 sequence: CASSPGLVRGETQYF. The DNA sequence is TGTGCCAGCAGTCCGGGACTAGTAAGAGGCGAGACCCAGTACTTC.